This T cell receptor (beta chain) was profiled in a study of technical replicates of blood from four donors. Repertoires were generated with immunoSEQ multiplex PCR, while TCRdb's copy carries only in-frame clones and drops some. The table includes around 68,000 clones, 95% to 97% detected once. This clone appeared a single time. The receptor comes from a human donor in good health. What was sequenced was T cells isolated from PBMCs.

The CDR3 DNA sequence: TGTGCCAGCAGTTTAAGCTCAACTAATGAAAAACTGTTTTTT. It is translated as CASSLSSTNEKLFF. The rearrangement uses TRBV27 and TRBJ1-4; D not resolved. V gave up 2 bases and J gave up 0 bases, with 4 bases separating them. Germline lookup yields CDR1 MNHEY and CDR2 SMNVEV (reference sequence). CDR3 length: 14 residues.